The rows below give T cell receptor beta chains drawn from one sample of a study of shared clonotypes between healthy human individuals. Some clones are missing from TCRdb's copy, which holds only in-frame ones; the method was immunoSEQ multiplex PCR. The data show roughly 2,000,000 clones, about 95% seen once. Material for sequencing was naive CD8+ T cells sorted from blood. These receptors all come from a man aged 18 to 29 in good health. Each CDR3 is given with its conserved first and last residue. Fields, in order: V gene, D gene, J gene, CDR3 DNA, CDR3 protein. A D gene is named only where the DNA matches it firmly.

V: TRBV7-9; D: NA; J: TRBJ1-6; DNA: TGTGCCAGCAGCGAGCCTTGGCGGGGGGAGTCCTATAATTCACCCCTCCACTTT; CDR3: CASSEPWRGESYNSPLHF
V: TRBV6-5; D: NA; J: TRBJ2-7; DNA: TGTGCCAGCAGTTACTCCGGCGTATCCTCCTACGAGCAGTACTTC; CDR3: CASSYSGVSSYEQYF
V: TRBV9; D: NA; J: TRBJ2-5; DNA: TGTGCCAGCAACGAGGACGCCGAAGAGACCCAGTACTTC; CDR3: CASNEDAEETQYF
V: TRBV7-9; D: NA; J: TRBJ1-4; DNA: TGTGCCAGCCTAATAGAGGAGAATGAAAAACTGTTTTTT; CDR3: CASLIEENEKLFF
V: TRBV6-5; D: TRBD2; J: TRBJ2-7; DNA: TGTGCCAGCAGTTATCGTACTAGCGGGACCCACGAGCAGTACTTC; CDR3: CASSYRTSGTHEQYF
V: TRBV19; D: TRBD2; J: TRBJ2-1; DNA: TGTGCCAGTAGTATAGGGACTAGCGAATCCAATGAGCAGTTCTTC; CDR3: CASSIGTSESNEQFF
V: TRBV7-9; D: NA; J: TRBJ2-5; DNA: TGTGCCAGCAGCCCCCCCCTCCAAGAGACCCAGTACTTC; CDR3: CASSPPLQETQYF
V: TRBV11-2; D: NA; J: TRBJ2-2; DNA: TGTGCCAGCAGCCCCCCCGGGGAAAGGTACACCGGGGAGCTGTTTTTT; CDR3: CASSPPGERYTGELFF
V: TRBV7-9; D: TRBD2; J: TRBJ2-3; DNA: TGTGCCAGCAGCCCTTTTAGCGGGGGGGTCACAGATACGCAGTATTTT; CDR3: CASSPFSGGVTDTQYF
V: TRBV4-3; D: NA; J: TRBJ2-1; DNA: TGCGCCAGCAGCCAAGGGGCGGGACCCCCCTACAATGAGCAGTTCTTC; CDR3: CASSQGAGPPYNEQFF
V: TRBV6-6; D: NA; J: TRBJ1-2; DNA: TGTGCCAGCAGTTACTTGGCTAACTATGGCTACACCTTC; CDR3: CASSYLANYGYTF
V: TRBV7-9; D: NA; J: TRBJ1-1; DNA: TGTGCCAGCAGCGGCCCGTGGGGGGAAGGTGAAGCTTTCTTT; CDR3: CASSGPWGEGEAFF
V: TRBV11-3; D: TRBD1; J: TRBJ1-5; DNA: TGTGCCAGCAGCTTTTTACCTACAGGGGAGGATGGCAATCAGCCCCAGCATTTT; CDR3: CASSFLPTGEDGNQPQHF
V: TRBV10-3; D: TRBD2; J: TRBJ2-7; DNA: TGTGCCATCCGGGGGGGGGCGTCCTACGAGCAGTACTTC; CDR3: CAIRGGASYEQYF
V: TRBV4-1; D: TRBD2; J: TRBJ2-4; DNA: TGCGCCAGCAGCCCCGGACTAGCGGGGTATGGGGTGGATCAGTACTTC; CDR3: CASSPGLAGYGVDQYF
V: TRBV29-1; D: NA; J: TRBJ2-7; DNA: TGCAGCGTTAGTATCGGCCTCTCCTACGAGCAGTACTTC; CDR3: CSVSIGLSYEQYF
V: TRBV4-1; D: NA; J: TRBJ2-3; DNA: TGCGCCAGCAGCCAAGATGGCGGGGGCCGGGCAGATACGCAGTATTTT; CDR3: CASSQDGGGRADTQYF
V: TRBV7-9; D: NA; J: TRBJ1-1; DNA: TGTGCCAGCAGCTTTGCCACTGAAGCTTTCTTT; CDR3: CASSFATEAFF
V: TRBV9; D: TRBD1; J: TRBJ1-4; DNA: TGTGCCAGCAGCGTATCCGGGACAGGGGGTGAAAAACTGTTTTTT; CDR3: CASSVSGTGGEKLFF
V: TRBV18; D: TRBD1; J: TRBJ1-6; DNA: TGTGCCAGCTCACCCTGGGACAGGGGGACTAATTCACCCCTCCACTTT; CDR3: CASSPWDRGTNSPLHF